These 27 T cell receptor beta chains came from one sample sequenced in a study of CD8 T cells in Susac syndrome. cDNA came from about 0.5 to 1 ug RNA primed by random hexamers. TCRdb reanalysed the immunoSEQ multiplex PCR reads using MiXCR and keeps one entry per CDR3 protein. Of about 240,000 distinct CDR3 sequences detected, 96% appear once; the ten largest clones hold under 0.12%. Specimen: CD4+ T cells from PBMCs. The source is a human donor with Susac syndrome.

This chain connects TRBV9 to TRBJ1-1, with unresolved D. The germline V gene encodes CDR1 SGDLS and CDR2 YYNGEE. The CDR3 sequence is 13 residues long. V shed 0 bases and J shed 10 bases, with 13 bases lying between them. CDR3 sequence: CASSVEEGLRAFF. Written as DNA, the CDR3 is TGTGCCAGCAGCGTAGAGGAGGGTTTGCGAGCTTTCTTT.

CDR3 protein: CASSLWAFRGRNGYTF. The DNA of the CDR3 is TGTGCCAGCAGTTTATGGGCCTTCAGGGGGCGAAATGGCTACACCTTC. J is TRBJ1-2 and V is TRBV28, with 8 bases lining up with TRBD1. Losses at the gene ends were 0 bases for V and 6 bases for J; bases not matched to a gene: 9. The CDR3 loop spans 16 amino acids. CDR1 MDHEN and CDR2 SYDVKM come from the germline V gene.

This clonotype showed up just once. V usage is TRBV6-1 and J usage is TRBJ1-1; a possible D gene is TRBD1 (5 bases). Germline CDR1 is MNHNS and CDR2 is SASEGT. The length of the CDR3 is 14 residues. The ends were cut back, 4 bases at V and 0 bases at J, with 9 bases in the middle. The CDR3 is CASSAQALNTEAFF. In DNA form, the CDR3 reads TGTGCCAGCAGTGCACAGGCCCTGAACACTGAAGCTTTCTTT.

The chain joins TRBV20-1 to TRBJ2-7; 9 bases line up with TRBD2. J lost 6 bases, V lost 3 bases, and 12 bases had no gene match. Germline loops: CDR1 DFQATT, CDR2 SNEGSKA (reference sequence). The CDR3 covers 15 residues. For the CDR3, the DNA is TGCAGTGCTAGTCCTGGAGCTAGCGGGAACTTCGAGCAGTACTTC. This encodes CSASPGASGNFEQYF.

The V call is TRBV5-1, the J call TRBJ1-1, with D possibly matching TRBD1 (5 bases). This CDR3 region has 13 residues. Germline V gene lookup returns CDR1 SGHRS and CDR2 YFSETQ. V was clipped by 4 bases and J by 1 base, with 8 bases between them. The CDR3 here is CASSPGTNTEAFF. In DNA form, the CDR3 reads TGCGCCAGCAGCCCCGGGACGAACACTGAAGCTTTCTTT.

The chain joins TRBV5-1 to TRBJ1-2, with 7 bases fitting TRBD1. CDR3 size: 12 residues. CDR1 is SGHRS, CDR2 YFSETQ, per germline. Trimming at V came to 4 bases and at J to 7 bases, leaving 4 bases not matched to a gene. The CDR3 bases are TGCGCCAGCAGCATGGGACAGCGTGGCTACACCTTC. Amino acid sequence: CASSMGQRGYTF.

The chain's CDR3 is CSARSGMLGTDTQYF. Written as DNA, the CDR3 is TGCAGTGCTAGAAGCGGGATGTTGGGCACAGATACGCAGTATTTT. The chain is built from TRBV20-1 and TRBJ2-3, with 7 bases aligning to TRBD2. The CDR3 consists of 15 residues. The germline V gene encodes CDR1 DFQATT and CDR2 SNEGSKA (reference sequence). Unmatched junction bases numbered 6, after V lost 2 bases and J lost 1 base.

V is TRBV23-1 and J is TRBJ2-5; no reliable D call. TRBV23-1 has ORF status, its function being uncertain. This CDR3 is built from 16 residues. Between the trimmed V and J ends, which lost 8 bases and 1 base, there was a span of 20 bases. The DNA of the CDR3 is TGCGCCAGCTCCCCAGGAGAAAAGGACGGCCAAGAGACCCAGTACTTC. It translates to CASSPGEKDGQETQYF.

The sample holds one count of this clonotype. The chain couples TRBV28 to TRBJ2-1, with D perhaps TRBD1 (5 bases). Germline CDR1 is MDHEN and CDR2 is SYDVKM. The CDR3 totals 13 residues. V was cut by 6 bases and J by 5 bases, with 11 bases left in between. The chain's CDR3 is CASSPGQNNEQFF. The CDR3, as DNA: TGTGCCAGCAGCCCCGGACAAAACAATGAGCAGTTCTTC.

This chain joins TRBV7-9 and TRBJ2-7; D is ambiguous. V was shortened by 1 base and J by 0 bases, with 10 bases between the two germline ends. This CDR3 region has 15 residues. Per germline, CDR1 SEHNR and CDR2 FQNEAQ (reference sequence). The CDR3 here is CASSLEAAPSYEQYF. DNA for the CDR3: TGTGCCAGCAGCTTAGAGGCCGCCCCCTCCTACGAGCAGTACTTC. Using reference TRBV7-9 and TRBJ2-7 for the parts outside the CDR3, the full variable domain is DTGVSQNPRHKITKRGQNVTFRCDPISEHNRLYWYRQTLGQGPEFLTYFQNEAQLEKSRLLSDRFSAERPKGSFSTLEIQRTEQGDSAMYLCASSLEAAPSYEQYFGPGTRLTVT.

The chain carries TRBV30 and TRBJ1-4, with D hard to call. The CDR3 covers 13 residues. V was shortened by 3 bases and J by 7 bases, with 12 bases between the two germline ends. Germline-derived CDR1 and CDR2 are GTSNPN and SVGIG (reference sequence). CDR3 loop: CAWRPIRGEKLFF. CDR3 in DNA: TGTGCCTGGAGGCCTATCCGGGGTGAAAAACTGTTTTTT.

The chain links TRBV20-1 to TRBJ2-1, with TRBD2 identical over 8 bases. Germline-derived CDR1 and CDR2 are DFQATT and SNEGSKA (reference sequence). V lost 2 bases to trimming and J lost 3 bases; unmatched junction nucleotides: 3. The CDR3 is 14 residues long. The DNA of the CDR3 is TGCAGTGCTAGATTCACTAGCGGCTACAATGAGCAGTTCTTC. Translated: CSARFTSGYNEQFF.

This sequence joins TRBV3-1 and TRBJ2-1; maybe TRBD2 (6 bases). Deletions cut 4 bases from V and 2 bases from J, with 15 bases between. Germline values: CDR1 LGHDT, CDR2 YNNKEL (reference sequence). This CDR3 spans 16 amino acids. For the CDR3, the DNA is TGTGCCAGCAGCCCCGACGGGAGTGTCACCTACAATGAGCAGTTCTTC. This translates into CASSPDGSVTYNEQFF.

This chain uses TRBV6-2 or TRBV6-3 with TRBJ2-7; D is uncertain. This CDR3 spans 12 amino acids. Per germline, CDR1 MNHEY and CDR2 SVGEGT. The germline V and J ends were trimmed by 1 base and 7 bases, with 8 bases remaining between them. The CDR3 DNA reads TGTGCCAGCAGTTACTTATGGCGGGAGCAGTACTTC. Protein: CASSYLWREQYF.

The chain recombines TRBV19 with TRBJ2-7; 10 bases fit TRBD2. The CDR3 runs to 15 residues. Germline V gives CDR1 LNHDA, CDR2 SQIVND (reference sequence). Unmatched junction bases numbered 8, after V lost 5 bases and J lost 4 bases. This CDR3 reads CASSPSSGSLYEQYF. Written as DNA, the CDR3 is TGTGCCAGTAGTCCTTCTAGCGGGAGTCTATACGAGCAGTACTTC.

This clonotype appeared a single time. The genes are TRBV12-3 or TRBV12-4 and TRBJ2-4; D is uncertain. The CDR3 has 16 residues. Trimming removed 5 bases at V and 0 bases at J, with 14 bases between. CDR3 DNA sequence: TGTGCCAGCAGTCCCCTGGGAACTTTAGCCAAAAACATTCAGTACTTC. This codes for CASSPLGTLAKNIQYF.

The rearrangement links TRBV21-1 to TRBJ2-7; the table's D call, TRBD1, has no DNA check behind it. TRBV21-1 corresponds to a pseudogene. This CDR3 is built from 13 residues. Here the CDR3 reads CASIPAVSYEQYF. CDR3 sequence (DNA): TGTGCCAGCATCCCGGCCGTCTCCTACGAGCAGTACTTC.

The chain carries TRBV3-1 and TRBJ2-1; TRBD1 agrees at 7 bases. Germline V gene sequence: CDR1 LGHDT, CDR2 YNNKEL (reference sequence). V lost 3 bases and J lost 7; bases outside the gene matches: 18. The CDR3 runs to 18 residues. Here the CDR3 reads CASSQRATGAGSVNEQFF. The CDR3 coding sequence is TGTGCCAGCAGCCAGAGGGCCACAGGGGCCGGTAGCGTGAATGAGCAGTTCTTC.

The chain recombines TRBV6-1 with TRBJ2-7; 11 bases align to TRBD1. This CDR3 is 15 amino acids long. V shed 3 bases and J 5 bases; nucleotides not matched to a gene: 6. Germline lookup yields CDR1 MNHNS and CDR2 SASEGT. The CDR3 DNA reads as TGTGCCAGCAGTGACCGGACAGGGGGCAGGGACGAGCAGTACTTC. Residues: CASSDRTGGRDEQYF.

The rearrangement links TRBV29-1 to TRBJ2-1, with D perhaps matching TRBD2 (5 bases). Germline CDR1 SQVTM, CDR2 ANQGSEA. CDR3 length: 13 amino acids. The V end lost 3 bases, the J end lost 3 bases, and 9 bases lay between the germline ends. The CDR3 loop is CSVELDFYNEQFF. The CDR3 nucleotides read TGCAGCGTTGAGTTGGACTTCTACAATGAGCAGTTCTTC.

The genes are TRBV10-3 and TRBJ1-1; D call uncertain. The ends were cut back, 0 bases at V and 0 bases at J, with 11 bases in the middle. The germline CDR1 and CDR2 sequences are ENHRY and SYGVKD. The CDR3 loop spans 16 amino acids. DNA of the CDR3: TGTGCCATCAGTGAGTCGAGGGCGGTGTTGAACACTGAAGCTTTCTTT. This encodes CAISESRAVLNTEAFF.

The gene calls are TRBV15 and TRBJ2-5, with unresolved D. V was trimmed by 4 bases and J by 2 bases, leaving 11 bases between them. The CDR3 has 14 amino acids. The V gene's germline CDR1 is LNHNV and CDR2 YYDKDF (reference sequence). CDR3 region: CATSIRGTQETQYF. The DNA of the CDR3 is TGTGCCACCAGCATAAGAGGAACACAAGAGACCCAGTACTTC.

The chain uses TRBV25-1 and TRBJ1-5; D possibly corresponds to TRBD1 (6 bases). There are 16 residues in the CDR3. Trimming removed 4 bases from V and 0 bases from J, with 13 bases in between. Per the germline V gene, CDR1 is MGHDK and CDR2 is SYGVNS. The CDR3 sequence is CASSGSGASSNQPQHF. The CDR3 DNA reads TGTGCCAGCAGTGGATCAGGGGCCTCTAGCAATCAGCCCCAGCATTTT.

V gene TRBV11-3 combines with J gene TRBJ2-7, with 9 bases identical to TRBD2. This CDR3 region has 14 residues. V lost 8 bases and J lost 12; bases outside the gene matches: 17. The germline gives CDR1 SGHNT, CDR2 YENEEA. The CDR3 here is CASQGLAGVSSRYF. The CDR3 nucleotides read TGTGCCAGCCAGGGATTAGCGGGAGTCTCAAGTCGGTACTTC.

The chain couples TRBV9 to TRBJ2-1; D might be TRBD1 (6 bases). The CDR3 runs to 14 residues. Germline V gene sequence: CDR1 SGDLS, CDR2 YYNGEE. Trimming cost V 2 bases and J 6 bases, with 12 bases left between them. CDR3 region: CASSVGGSINEQFF. The CDR3 coding sequence is TGTGCCAGCAGCGTTGGGGGCTCGATCAATGAGCAGTTCTTC.

This chain connects TRBV30 to TRBJ1-3; D remains unclear. Trimming took 5 bases from V and 4 from J, leaving 6 bases between them. Germline V CDR1 and CDR2: GTSNPN, SVGIG (reference sequence). This CDR3 has 11 residues. This CDR3 is CAWGRGNTIYF. The CDR3 nucleotides are TGTGCCTGGGGAAGGGGAAACACCATATATTTT.

The CDR3 reads CSANPVGSGSYNEQFF. The CDR3 bases are TGCAGTGCCAACCCCGTGGGTAGCGGCTCCTACAATGAGCAGTTCTTC. This sequence joins TRBV20-1 and TRBJ2-1; possible D gene TRBD2, 6 bases. This CDR3 region has 16 residues. Looked up from germline, CDR1 is DFQATT and CDR2 is SNEGSKA (reference sequence). V gave up 6 bases and J gave up 0 bases, with 18 bases separating them.